This T cell receptor beta chain comes out of a study of spatial heterogeneity in lung cancer (dated by TCRdb to the late 2010s). General notes on the study: The donors were 72 patients from the lung TRACERx cohort who had early-stage, untreated non-small cell lung cancer. TCR alpha and beta repertoires were quantitatively compared across multiple tumor regions, matched nontumor lung and blood in non-small cell lung cancer. Nonsynonymous mutation counts, determined by whole-exome sequencing of tumor tissue, were related to TCR repertoire features. In the raw uncorrected reads, each unique combination of TCR and UMI appeared on average more than ten times. Follow-up PBMC samples were sequenced whenever the samples were available, and the median time to follow-up was approximately 24 months after resection. Beta-chain transcripts were consistently detected in greater numbers than alpha-chain transcripts, which likely reflected higher beta-chain transcript abundance. Both alpha and beta chains were TCR-sequenced in hundreds of tumor regions, under 80 matched nontumor lung samples and over 55 PBMC samples obtained at surgery.

Trimming costs V 2 bases and J 8 bases, and their ends lie 12 bases apart. From a lookup of the germline V gene, CDR1 and CDR2 are SNHLY and FYNNEI. The CDR3 covers 14 residues, taking in both the cysteine and the phenylalanine. Only the CDR3 portion is preserved as DNA: 42 bases, with reading frame beginning at the first base. Libraries were constructed by 5' RACE. The sequencer listed for this sample is NextSeq 500. The TCR library protocol attached a unique molecular identifier to each TCR cDNA molecule to allow correction of PCR and sequencing errors. The original pipeline was this. Decombinator tools were used for TCR identification, UMI-based error correction and CDR3 extraction. TCRs above a frequency of 2 per 1,000, corresponding to the top 1% of the tumor frequency distribution, were defined as expanded. Each repertoire was subsampled 100 times to 5,000 TCRs, after which Renyi diversity was computed with the R vegan package. To build CDR3 similarity networks, amino acid triplet string-kernel similarity was used, and CDR3s were connected when their pairwise similarity was above 0.82. TCRdb handled the public reads itself, with Q25 trimming in fastp and clone calling in MiXCR, and kept productive beta chains. Rows with a matching CDR3 protein are joined into one entry that keeps the most common DNA and genes. The V and J calls and clone size are TCRdb's, not the authors'. The sample contains 45,000 to 55,000 distinct CDR3 sequences, around 11% of them found a single time. The ten largest clones take up 32% of the sample.

General conclusions and limits of the study: Only approximately 13 patients were included in the comparisons of baseline and follow-up blood repertoires. Ubiquitous expanded tumor TCRs were found in blood more often at tumor resection than at routine follow-up. Confirming at a functional level the hypothesis that regional TCRs recognize regional mutations was considered to require additional single-cell paired TCR alpha and beta sequencing.

The time point label on this specimen signifies: blood at routine non-recurrence follow-up after resection. Whole RNA extracted from tumor and nontumor lung tissue, or from cryopreserved PBMC samples, was used for TCR sequencing without cell sorting. Only patients for whom sufficient RNA was available from at least two tumor regions were selected for TCR sequencing. This clonotype was counted many times. Its antigen is currently not known. No much larger clone exists at a distance of one base, and base qualities are not known. Sample: PBMCs, taken at follow-up. This clonotype was sampled from a male donor with early-stage non-small cell lung cancer. The sequence joins TRBV2 to TRBJ1-4; possibly the D gene is TRBD1, per 6 matching bases. The CDR3 reads as follows: CASSERGTGEKLFF. The nucleotide sequence is given as TGTGCCAGCAGTGAAAGGGGGACGGGGGAAAAACTGTTTTTT. Beyond the CDR3, the reference TRBV2 and TRBJ1-4 genes provide the residues; the full variable domain reads: EPEVTQTPSHQVTQMGQEVILRCVPISNHLYFYWYRQILGQKVEFLVSFYNNEISEKSEIFDDQFSVERPDGSNFTLKIRSTKLEDSAMYFCASSERGTGEKLFFGSGTQLSVL.